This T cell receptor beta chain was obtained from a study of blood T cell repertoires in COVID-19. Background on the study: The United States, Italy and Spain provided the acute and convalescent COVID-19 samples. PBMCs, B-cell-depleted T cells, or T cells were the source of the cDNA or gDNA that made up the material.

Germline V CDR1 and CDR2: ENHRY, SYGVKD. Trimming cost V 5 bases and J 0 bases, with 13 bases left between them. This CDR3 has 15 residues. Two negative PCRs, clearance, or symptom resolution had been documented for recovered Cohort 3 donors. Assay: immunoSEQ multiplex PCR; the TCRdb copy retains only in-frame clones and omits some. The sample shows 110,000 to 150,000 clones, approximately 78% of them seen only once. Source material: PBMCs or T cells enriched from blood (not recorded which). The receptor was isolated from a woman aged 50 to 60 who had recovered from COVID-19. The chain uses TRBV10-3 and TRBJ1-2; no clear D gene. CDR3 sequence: CAISPSGESNYGYTF. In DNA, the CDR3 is TGTGCCATCAGTCCCTCCGGGGAGTCTAACTATGGCTACACCTTC.